A single sample gave rise to the 17 T cell receptor beta chains below, sequenced in a study of blood T cell repertoires in COVID-19. Only in-frame clones appear in the TCRdb table, and some are missing; sequencing was by immunoSEQ multiplex PCR. The sample has tens of thousands of clones; approximately 92% are singletons. Material: peripheral blood. The source is an elderly woman with acute or convalescent COVID-19.

The chain couples TRBV28 to TRBJ2-1, with 9 bases aligning to TRBD2. The V gene end was trimmed by 3 bases and the J gene end by 6 bases; junction bases not matched to a gene: 6. There are 15 residues in the CDR3. Per germline, CDR1 MDHEN and CDR2 SYDVKM. This chain's CDR3 is CASSLISGSFNEQFF. CDR3 nucleotides: TGTGCCAGCAGTTTGATTAGCGGGAGTTTCAATGAGCAGTTCTTC.

This chain uses TRBV5-6 with TRBJ2-3; D perhaps matches TRBD2 (6 bases). Germline V CDR1 and CDR2: SGHDT, YYEEEE. CDR3 size: 17 residues. Trimming stripped 4 bases from V and 1 base from J, with 19 bases between. CDR3 coding DNA: TGTGCCAGCAGCCGGCGGGAATCAGGCTTACGCACAGATACGCAGTATTTT. As protein: CASSRRESGLRTDTQYF.

V usage is TRBV9 and J usage is TRBJ1-3; weak D call: TRBD1 (6 bases). Trimming took 3 bases from V and 1 from J, leaving 11 bases between them. Germline loops: CDR1 SGDLS, CDR2 YYNGEE. The CDR3 extends over 15 amino acids. DNA for the CDR3: TGTGCCAGCAGCGCACTTGGACAGTCTGGAAACACCATATATTTT. Translation gives CASSALGQSGNTIYF.

This rearrangement joins TRBV3-1 (or the pseudogene TRBV3-2) to TRBJ2-7, with TRBD1 identical over 8 bases. The V and J ends lost 4 bases and 3 bases, in that order; junction bases with no gene match: 5. The CDR3 is 14 amino acids. CDR1 and CDR2 from the germline V gene are LGHDT and YNNKEL (reference sequence). CDR3: CASSRQGTNYEQYF. DNA for the CDR3: TGTGCCAGCAGCCGACAGGGGACGAACTACGAGCAGTACTTC.

Concerning this clone: At one boundary the junction diverges from the germline segment, which might be a read error. V gene TRBV6-5 combines with J gene TRBJ1-1, with 8 bases identical to TRBD1. The CDR3 consists of 12 residues. The germline CDR1 and CDR2 sequences are MNHEY and SVGAGI. DNA for the CDR3: TGTGCCAGCAGTACAGGGGGAACTGGAGCTTTCTTT. Encoded protein: CASSTGGTGAFF.

The chain is built from TRBV5-4 and TRBJ2-2; 7 bases align to TRBD1. Germline CDR1 is SGHNT and CDR2 is YYREEE (reference sequence). There are 14 residues in the CDR3. V dropped 6 bases and J dropped 4; count of bases not matched to a gene: 6. The CDR3 bases are TGTGCCAGCAACCAGGGACAGTCCACCGGGGAGCTGTTTTTT. Amino acids: CASNQGQSTGELFF.

The chain recombines TRBV2 with TRBJ2-3; TRBD2 agrees at 12 bases. CDR1 is SNHLY and CDR2 is FYNNEI in the germline V gene. The CDR3 contains 13 residues. V was clipped by 7 bases and J by 5 bases; unmatched bases: 1. The CDR3 DNA reads as TGTGCCAGCACGGGACTAGCGGGAGATACGCAGTATTTT. This encodes CASTGLAGDTQYF.

The chain employs TRBV7-3 and TRBJ2-2; D may be TRBD2 (5 bases). V lost 3 bases and J lost 5, with 10 bases in between. Germline V gene data show CDR1 as SGHTA and CDR2 as FQGTGA. The CDR3 runs to 14 residues. In DNA, the CDR3 is TGTGCCAGCAGCTTGTCCGGGGTGACCGGGGAGCTGTTTTTT. Its protein is CASSLSGVTGELFF.

This clone has only a few counts. The chain joins TRBV7-9 to TRBJ2-3; the D gene is possibly TRBD2 (6 bases). Germline CDR1 reads SEHNR; CDR2 reads FQNEAQ (reference sequence). Trimming took 5 bases from V and 4 from J, leaving 10 bases between them. This CDR3 region has 13 residues. Here the CDR3 DNA reads TGTGCCAGCAGCCCGCGGGGCCCAGATACGCAGTATTTT. This translates into CASSPRGPDTQYF. Combining the CDR3 with reference TRBV7-9 and TRBJ2-3 gives the whole variable domain DTGVSQNPRHKITKRGQNVTFRCDPISEHNRLYWYRQTLGQGPEFLTYFQNEAQLEKSRLLSDRFSAERPKGSFSTLEIQRTEQGDSAMYLCASSPRGPDTQYFGPGTRLTVL.

The genes are TRBV10-3 and TRBJ2-5, with a weak D call TRBD2 (6 bases). CDR3 size: 13 residues. Germline values: CDR1 ENHRY, CDR2 SYGVKD. Trimming took 4 bases from V and 2 from J, leaving 8 bases between them. The CDR3, as DNA: TGTGCCATCAGTGTCCGGGGGCAAGAGACCCAGTACTTC. This encodes CAISVRGQETQYF.

The gene calls are TRBV5-8 and TRBJ1-5; D remains ambiguous. The CDR3 extends over 14 amino acids. Germline CDR1 SGHTS, CDR2 YDEGEE. Trimming took off 4 bases at V and 0 bases at J, with 8 bases between the two ends. The CDR3 DNA sequence: TGTGCCAGCAGCCCCAGAATTAGCAATCAGCCCCAGCATTTT. Encoded protein: CASSPRISNQPQHF.

V usage is TRBV4-2 and J usage is TRBJ2-3, with 8 bases aligning to TRBD2. V lost 1 base, J lost 2 bases, and 5 bases stayed unmatched. The CDR3 has 16 amino acids. CDR1 is LGHNA and CDR2 is YNFKEQ in the germline V gene. The CDR3 loop reads CASSQGTSGHTDTQYF. CDR3 nucleotides: TGTGCCAGCAGCCAAGGCACTAGCGGTCACACAGATACGCAGTATTTT.

The DNA for the CDR3 is TGTGCCAGCAGCCCCGGACTAACAGGGGTGGAGACCCAGTACTTC. Its protein is CASSPGLTGVETQYF. V and J are TRBV5-4 and TRBJ2-5; D possibly corresponds to TRBD1 (7 bases). Germline-derived CDR1 and CDR2 are SGHNT and YYREEE (reference sequence). This CDR3 comprises 15 residues. V lost 4 bases and J 5 bases, leaving 18 bases between the germline ends.

V gene TRBV5-5 combines with J gene TRBJ1-5; 8 nucleotides line up with TRBD1. CDR1 SGHKS and CDR2 YYEKEE come from the germline V gene (reference sequence). The length of the CDR3 is 14 residues. V lost 0 bases and J lost 7; bases outside the gene matches: 3. In DNA, the CDR3 is TGTGCCAGCAGCTTGGGGACAGGGTACCAGCCCCAGCATTTT. Its protein product is CASSLGTGYQPQHF.

The chain employs TRBV7-3 and TRBJ2-5, with 13 bases that match TRBD2. The CDR3 runs 15 residues. Germline CDR1 reads SGHTA; CDR2 reads FQGTGA. J lost 7 bases, V lost 2 bases, and 4 bases had no gene match. The CDR3 coding sequence is TGTGCCAGCAGCTTAGGACTAGCGGGGGCGGGGACCCAGTACTTC. Translating gives CASSLGLAGAGTQYF.

The chain uses TRBV9 and TRBJ1-2, with a tentative D call TRBD1 (5 bases). CDR3 length: 14 residues. The germline V and J ends were trimmed by 3 bases and 2 bases, with 11 bases remaining between them. The V gene's germline CDR1 is SGDLS and CDR2 YYNGEE. The CDR3 sequence: CASSAGGGNYGYTF. The CDR3 coding sequence is TGTGCCAGCAGCGCGGGGGGAGGGAACTATGGCTACACCTTC.

The genes are TRBV6-5 and TRBJ2-3; 8 nucleotides agree with TRBD1. V trimming: 6 bases; J trimming: 1 base; junction bases outside the gene matches: 0. CDR1 and CDR2 from the germline V gene are MNHEY and SVGAGI. There are 13 residues in the CDR3. CDR3 in DNA: TGTGCCAGCAGGACAGGGGGCACAGATACGCAGTATTTT. It yields the protein CASRTGGTDTQYF.